The sequence of this T cell receptor (beta chain) was determined in a study of T cells in Graves' hyperthyroidism and ophthalmopathy. Every diagnosis used clinical symptoms, serum thyroxine and TRAb, thyroid ultrasound and orbital computed tomography. Amplification yielded TCR beta CDR3 regions, with RNA transcripts as the source. First-round RT-PCR with HTBI primers amplified the TCR CDR3 region. TCRdb fed the multiplex PCR reads into MiXCR, producing one record per CDR3 protein. The table has nearly 750,000 distinct CDR3 sequences, roughly 32% seen once. This clonotype has ten or more counts. V was trimmed by 0 bases and J by 10 bases, leaving 11 bases between them. CDR1 SGDLS and CDR2 YYNGEE come from the germline V gene. The CDR3 loop spans 14 amino acids.

The specimen was blood. V and J are TRBV9 and TRBJ1-6; D gene uncertain. The sequence was obtained from a woman aged 35 to 49 with Graves' hyperthyroidism. In DNA, the CDR3 is TGTGCCAGCAGCGTAGCAGCGCAAGGGTCACCCCTCCACTTT. Its protein is CASSVAAQGSPLHF.